This T cell receptor beta chain appears in the sequencing data of a study of blood T cell repertoires in COVID-19. Study details: Specimens from acute and convalescent COVID-19 originated in the United States, Italy and Spain. Sources were T cells, B-cell-depleted T cells, or PBMCs; the material itself was cDNA or gDNA.

The count of this clone is one. Self-reported history from a screening survey and questionnaire set each donor's cohort. Study processing details: Estimated nucleated cell counts came from reference gene primer amplification. Produced via immunoSEQ multiplex PCR; TCRdb's table is partial and in-frame only. From that table come the V and J calls and clone size; the DNA was used to work out D and trimming. The profile shows over 250,000 clones, approximately 85% of them singletons. CDR1 is GTSNPN and CDR2 is SVGIG in the germline V gene (reference sequence). CDR3 length: 11 amino acids. With 7 bases clipped from V and 3 bases from J, the junction kept 1 base outside the gene matches.

The sample comprised PBMCs or T cells enriched from blood (not recorded which). This chain connects TRBV30 to TRBJ1-1; the match to TRBD1 covers 8 bases. This TCR was sampled from a woman aged 25 to 39 who had recovered from COVID-19. The CDR3 loop reads CALQGDTEAFF. The CDR3 nucleotides are TGTGCCTTACAGGGGGACACTGAAGCTTTCTTT. The full variable domain, rest sourced from reference TRBV30 and TRBJ1-1, is SQTIHQWPATLVQPVGSPLSLECTVEGTSNPNLYWYRQAAGRGLQLLFYSVGIGQISSEVPQNLSASRPQDRQFILSSKKLLLSDSGFYLCALQGDTEAFFGQGTRLTVV.